This TCR beta chain originates from a study of blood T cell repertoires in COVID-19. This clone has only a few counts. Different DNA sequences within this sample yield the same CDR3. This CDR3 spans 13 amino acids. The V gene's germline CDR1 is MDHEN and CDR2 SYDVKM. V lost 5 bases, J lost 4 bases, and 4 bases stayed unmatched. Method: immunoSEQ multiplex PCR; TCRdb's copy keeps in-frame clones and lacks some. Of hundreds of thousands of clones in the sample, around 88% were seen once. The J gene is TRBJ1-2, the V gene TRBV28; TRBD1 agrees at 7 bases. The material sequenced was PBMCs or T cells enriched from blood (not recorded which). This sequence was found in a woman aged 35 to 49 who had recovered from COVID-19. CDR3 loop: CASSRQGAYGYTF. The CDR3 DNA is TGTGCCAGCAGTCGACAGGGAGCCTATGGCTACACCTTC.